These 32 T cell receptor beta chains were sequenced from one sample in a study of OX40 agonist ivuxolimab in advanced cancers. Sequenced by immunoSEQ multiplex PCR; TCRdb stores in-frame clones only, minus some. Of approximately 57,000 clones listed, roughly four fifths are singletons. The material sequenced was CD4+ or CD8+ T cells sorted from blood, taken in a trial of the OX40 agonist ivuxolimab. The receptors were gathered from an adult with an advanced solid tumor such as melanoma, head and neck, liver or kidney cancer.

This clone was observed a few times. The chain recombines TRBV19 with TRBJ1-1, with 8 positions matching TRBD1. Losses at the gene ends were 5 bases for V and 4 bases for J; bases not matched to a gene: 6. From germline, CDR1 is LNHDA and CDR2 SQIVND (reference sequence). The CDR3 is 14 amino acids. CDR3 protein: CASSFQTGGTEAFF. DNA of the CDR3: TGTGCCAGTAGTTTTCAAACAGGGGGCACTGAAGCTTTCTTT.

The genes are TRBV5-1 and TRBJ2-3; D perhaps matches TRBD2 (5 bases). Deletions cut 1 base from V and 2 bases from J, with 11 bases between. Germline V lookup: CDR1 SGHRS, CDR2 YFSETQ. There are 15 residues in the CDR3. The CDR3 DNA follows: TGCGCCAGCAGCTTGTCGGGAAGGCCCACAGATACGCAGTATTTT. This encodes CASSLSGRPTDTQYF.

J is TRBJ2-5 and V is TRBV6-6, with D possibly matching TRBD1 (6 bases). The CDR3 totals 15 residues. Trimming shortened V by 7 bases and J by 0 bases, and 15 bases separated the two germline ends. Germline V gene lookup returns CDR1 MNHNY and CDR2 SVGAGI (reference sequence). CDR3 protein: CASTRDNRHQETQYF. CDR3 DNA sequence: TGTGCCAGCACCCGGGACAACAGGCACCAAGAGACCCAGTACTTC.

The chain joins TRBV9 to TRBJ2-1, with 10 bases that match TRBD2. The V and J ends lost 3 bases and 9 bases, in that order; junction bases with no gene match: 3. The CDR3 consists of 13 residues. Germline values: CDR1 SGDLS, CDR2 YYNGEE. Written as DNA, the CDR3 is TGTGCCAGCAGCGCGGGACTAGCGCCTGAGCAGTTCTTC. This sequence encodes CASSAGLAPEQFF.

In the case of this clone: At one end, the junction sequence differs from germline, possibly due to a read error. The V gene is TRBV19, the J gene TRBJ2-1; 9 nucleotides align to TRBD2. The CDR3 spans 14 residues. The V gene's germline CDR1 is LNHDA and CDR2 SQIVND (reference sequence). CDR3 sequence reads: CASRYSGGSNKQFF. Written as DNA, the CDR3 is TGTGCCAGTCGATATAGCGGGGGATCCAATAAGCAGTTCTTC.

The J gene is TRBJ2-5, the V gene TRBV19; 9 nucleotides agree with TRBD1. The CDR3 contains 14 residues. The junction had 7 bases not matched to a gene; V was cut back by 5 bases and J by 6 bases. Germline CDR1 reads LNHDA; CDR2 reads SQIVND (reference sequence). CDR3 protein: CASSPTGGAQTQYF. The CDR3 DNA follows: TGTGCCAGTAGTCCAACAGGGGGCGCGCAGACCCAGTACTTC. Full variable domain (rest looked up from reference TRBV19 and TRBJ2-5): DGGITQSPKYLFRKEGQNVTLSCEQNLNHDAMYWYRQDPGQGLRLIYYSQIVNDFQKGDIAEGYSVSREKKESFPLTVTSAQKNPTAFYLCASSPTGGAQTQYFGPGTRLLVL.

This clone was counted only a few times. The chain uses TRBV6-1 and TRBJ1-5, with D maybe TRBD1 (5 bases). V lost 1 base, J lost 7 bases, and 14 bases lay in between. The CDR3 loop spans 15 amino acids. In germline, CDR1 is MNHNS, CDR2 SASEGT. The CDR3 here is CASSEDRQGIQPQHF. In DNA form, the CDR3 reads TGTGCCAGCAGTGAAGACCGGCAGGGTATACAGCCCCAGCATTTT.

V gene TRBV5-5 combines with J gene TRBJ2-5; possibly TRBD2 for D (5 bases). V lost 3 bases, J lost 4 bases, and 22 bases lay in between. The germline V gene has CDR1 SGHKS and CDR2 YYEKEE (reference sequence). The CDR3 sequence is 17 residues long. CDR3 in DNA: TGTGCCAGCAGCTCCCAAGCGGTCACGGTAGTGGGAGAGACCCAGTACTTC. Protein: CASSSQAVTVVGETQYF.

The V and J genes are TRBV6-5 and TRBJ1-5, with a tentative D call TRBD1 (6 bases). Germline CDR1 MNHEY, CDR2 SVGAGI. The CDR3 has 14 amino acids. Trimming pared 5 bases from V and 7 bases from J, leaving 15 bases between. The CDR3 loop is CASSDHRDGQPQHF. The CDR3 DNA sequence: TGTGCCAGCAGTGACCACAGGGACGGGCAGCCCCAGCATTTT.

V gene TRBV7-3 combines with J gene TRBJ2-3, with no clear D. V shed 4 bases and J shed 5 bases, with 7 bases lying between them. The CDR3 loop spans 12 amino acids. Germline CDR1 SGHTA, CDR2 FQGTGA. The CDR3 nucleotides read TGTGCCAGCAGCTCAGCCGGAGATACGCAGTATTTT. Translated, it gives CASSSAGDTQYF.

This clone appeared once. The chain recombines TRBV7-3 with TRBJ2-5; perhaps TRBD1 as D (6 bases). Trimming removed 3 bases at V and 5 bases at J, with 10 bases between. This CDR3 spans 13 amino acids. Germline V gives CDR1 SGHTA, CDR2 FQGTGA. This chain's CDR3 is CASSFRGGETQYF. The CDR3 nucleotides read TGTGCCAGCAGCTTCAGAGGGGGTGAGACCCAGTACTTC.

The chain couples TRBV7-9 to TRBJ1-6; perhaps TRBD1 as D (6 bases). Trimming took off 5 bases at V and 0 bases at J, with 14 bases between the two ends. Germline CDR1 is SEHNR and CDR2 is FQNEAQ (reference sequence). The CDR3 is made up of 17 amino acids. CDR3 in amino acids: CASSRMDSLSYNSPLHF. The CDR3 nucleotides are TGTGCCAGCAGCCGAATGGACAGCCTCTCCTATAATTCACCCCTCCACTTT.

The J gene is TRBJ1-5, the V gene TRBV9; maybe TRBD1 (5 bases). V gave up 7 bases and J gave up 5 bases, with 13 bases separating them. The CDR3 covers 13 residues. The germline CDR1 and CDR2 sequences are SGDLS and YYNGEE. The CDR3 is CASLTTGDQPQHF. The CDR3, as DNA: TGTGCCAGCCTTACAACAGGAGATCAGCCCCAGCATTTT.

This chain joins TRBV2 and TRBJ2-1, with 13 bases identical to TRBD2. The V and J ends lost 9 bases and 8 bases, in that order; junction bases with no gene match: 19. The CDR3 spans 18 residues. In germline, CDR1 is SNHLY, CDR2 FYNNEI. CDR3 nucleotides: TGTGCCAGTCACGGCCCACTTTCGGGACTAGCGGGGTGGTATGAGCAGTTCTTC. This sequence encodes CASHGPLSGLAGWYEQFF.

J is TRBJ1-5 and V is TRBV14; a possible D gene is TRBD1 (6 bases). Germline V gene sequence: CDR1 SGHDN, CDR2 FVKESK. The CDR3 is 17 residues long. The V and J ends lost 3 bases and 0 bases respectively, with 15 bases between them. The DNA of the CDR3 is TGTGCCAGCAGCCAGAAGGGCGGGACACATAGCAATCAGCCCCAGCATTTT. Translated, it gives CASSQKGGTHSNQPQHF.

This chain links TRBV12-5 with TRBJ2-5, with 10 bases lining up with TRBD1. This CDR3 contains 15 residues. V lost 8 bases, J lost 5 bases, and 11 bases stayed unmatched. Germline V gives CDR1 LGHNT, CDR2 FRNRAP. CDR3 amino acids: CASMPPGTGDETQYF. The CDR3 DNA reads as TGTGCTAGTATGCCTCCCGGGACAGGGGACGAGACCCAGTACTTC.

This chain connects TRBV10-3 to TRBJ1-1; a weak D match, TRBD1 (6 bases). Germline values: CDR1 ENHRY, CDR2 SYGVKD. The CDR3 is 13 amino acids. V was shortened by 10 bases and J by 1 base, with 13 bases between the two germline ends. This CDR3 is CASRDTTNTEAFF. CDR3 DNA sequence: TGTGCCAGCCGGGACACAACGAACACTGAAGCTTTCTTT.

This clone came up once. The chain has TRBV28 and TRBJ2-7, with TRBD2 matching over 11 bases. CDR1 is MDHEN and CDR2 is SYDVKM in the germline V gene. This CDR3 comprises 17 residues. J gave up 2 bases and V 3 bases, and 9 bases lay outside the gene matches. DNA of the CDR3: TGTGCCAGCAGTTTGTTTAGCGGGGGGGCCAGGACCTACGAGCAGTACTTC. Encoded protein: CASSLFSGGARTYEQYF.

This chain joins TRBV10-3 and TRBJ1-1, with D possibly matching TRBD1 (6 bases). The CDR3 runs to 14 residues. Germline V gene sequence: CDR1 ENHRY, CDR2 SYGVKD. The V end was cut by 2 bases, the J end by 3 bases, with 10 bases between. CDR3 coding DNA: TGTGCCATCAGTGAGAGGGCAGGGGACACTGAAGCTTTCTTT. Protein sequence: CAISERAGDTEAFF.

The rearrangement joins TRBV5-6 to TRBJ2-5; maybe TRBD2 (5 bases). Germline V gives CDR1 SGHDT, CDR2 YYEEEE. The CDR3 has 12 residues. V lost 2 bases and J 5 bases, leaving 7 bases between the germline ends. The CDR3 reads CASSFGLETQYF. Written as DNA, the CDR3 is TGTGCCAGCAGCTTTGGACTGGAGACCCAGTACTTC.

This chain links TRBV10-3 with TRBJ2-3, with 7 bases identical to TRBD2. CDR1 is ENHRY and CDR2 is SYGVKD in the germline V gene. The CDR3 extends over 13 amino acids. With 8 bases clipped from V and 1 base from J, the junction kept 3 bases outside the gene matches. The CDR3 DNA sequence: TGTGCCATCTGGGAGGGAGGCACAGATACGCAGTATTTT. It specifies CAIWEGGTDTQYF.

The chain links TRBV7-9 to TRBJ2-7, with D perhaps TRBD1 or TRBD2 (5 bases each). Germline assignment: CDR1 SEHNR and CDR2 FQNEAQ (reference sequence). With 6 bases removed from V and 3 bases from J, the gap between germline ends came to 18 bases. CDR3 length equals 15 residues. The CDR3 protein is CASSQIGTVDYEQYF. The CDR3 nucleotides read TGTGCCAGCAGTCAGATTGGGACGGTCGACTACGAGCAGTACTTC.

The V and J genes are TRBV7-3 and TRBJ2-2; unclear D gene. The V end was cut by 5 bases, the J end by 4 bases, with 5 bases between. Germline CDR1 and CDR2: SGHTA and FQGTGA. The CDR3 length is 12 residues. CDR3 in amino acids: CASSQGTGELFF. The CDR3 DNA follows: TGTGCCAGCAGCCAAGGCACCGGGGAGCTGTTTTTT.

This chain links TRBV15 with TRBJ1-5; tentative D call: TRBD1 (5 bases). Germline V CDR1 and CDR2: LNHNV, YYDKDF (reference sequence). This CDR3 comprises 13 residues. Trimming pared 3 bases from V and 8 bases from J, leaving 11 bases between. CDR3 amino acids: CATSRQGREPQHF. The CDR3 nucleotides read TGTGCCACCAGCAGGCAGGGTCGGGAGCCCCAGCATTTT.

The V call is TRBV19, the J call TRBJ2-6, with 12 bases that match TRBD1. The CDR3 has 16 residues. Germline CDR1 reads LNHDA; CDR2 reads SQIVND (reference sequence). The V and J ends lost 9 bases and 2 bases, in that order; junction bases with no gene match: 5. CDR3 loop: CASLGQGAPGANVLTF. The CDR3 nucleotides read TGTGCCAGCCTGGGACAGGGGGCTCCTGGGGCCAACGTCCTGACTTTC. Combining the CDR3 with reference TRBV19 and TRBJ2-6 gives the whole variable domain DGGITQSPKYLFRKEGQNVTLSCEQNLNHDAMYWYRQDPGQGLRLIYYSQIVNDFQKGDIAEGYSVSREKKESFPLTVTSAQKNPTAFYLCASLGQGAPGANVLTFGAGSRLTVL.

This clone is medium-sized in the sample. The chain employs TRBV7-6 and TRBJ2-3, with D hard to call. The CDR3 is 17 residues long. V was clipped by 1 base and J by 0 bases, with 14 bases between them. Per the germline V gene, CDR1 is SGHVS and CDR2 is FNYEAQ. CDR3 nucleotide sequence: TGTGCCAGCAGCTTAGGAGTGGCGATAGGTAGCACAGATACGCAGTATTTT. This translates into CASSLGVAIGSTDTQYF.

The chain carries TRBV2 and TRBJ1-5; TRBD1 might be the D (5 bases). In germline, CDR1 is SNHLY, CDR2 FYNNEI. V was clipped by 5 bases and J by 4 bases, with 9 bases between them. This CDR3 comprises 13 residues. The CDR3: CASSLTGNQPQHF. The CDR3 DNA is TGTGCCAGCAGTTTAACAGGTAATCAGCCCCAGCATTTT.

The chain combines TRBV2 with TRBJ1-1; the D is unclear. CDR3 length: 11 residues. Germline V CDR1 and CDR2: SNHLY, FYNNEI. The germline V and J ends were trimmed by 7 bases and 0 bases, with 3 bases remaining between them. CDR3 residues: CASNMNTEAFF. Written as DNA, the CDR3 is TGTGCCAGCAACATGAACACTGAAGCTTTCTTT.

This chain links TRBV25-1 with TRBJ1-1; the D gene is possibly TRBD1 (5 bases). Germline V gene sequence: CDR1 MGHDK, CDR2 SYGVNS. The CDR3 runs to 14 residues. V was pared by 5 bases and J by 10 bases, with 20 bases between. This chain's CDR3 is CASSTVQGRAGAFF. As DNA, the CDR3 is TGTGCCAGCAGTACCGTCCAGGGACGAGCGGGAGCTTTCTTT.

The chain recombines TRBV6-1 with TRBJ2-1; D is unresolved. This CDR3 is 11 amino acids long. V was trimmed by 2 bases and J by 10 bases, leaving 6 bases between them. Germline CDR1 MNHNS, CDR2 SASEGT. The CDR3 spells CASSELREQFF. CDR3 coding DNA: TGTGCCAGCAGTGAACTAAGGGAGCAGTTCTTC.

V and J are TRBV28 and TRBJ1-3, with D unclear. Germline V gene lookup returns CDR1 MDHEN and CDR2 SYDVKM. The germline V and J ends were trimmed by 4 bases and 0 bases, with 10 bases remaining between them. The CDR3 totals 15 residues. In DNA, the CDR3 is TGTGCCAGCAGTTCTCAGGAGAGCTCTGGAAACACCATATATTTT. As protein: CASSSQESSGNTIYF.

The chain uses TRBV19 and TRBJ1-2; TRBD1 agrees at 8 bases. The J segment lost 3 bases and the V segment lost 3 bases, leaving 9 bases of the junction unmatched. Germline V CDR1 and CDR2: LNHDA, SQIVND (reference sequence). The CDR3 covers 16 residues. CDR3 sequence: CASSIAGDRSDYGYTF. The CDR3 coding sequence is TGTGCCAGTAGTATCGCTGGGGACAGGTCCGACTATGGCTACACCTTC.